Listed here are 24 T cell receptor beta chains from one sample, sequenced in a study of T-cell reconstitution after alpha-beta-depleted transplantation in children. Unique molecular identifiers tagged the TCRbeta library. Using its own MiXCR run on the PCR reads, TCRdb lists one record per CDR3 protein. The data contain roughly 120,000 distinct CDR3 sequences, over 9% of them singletons. The sequences come from PBMCs, collected before TCRalphabeta/CD19-depleted stem cell transplant. These receptors all come from a boy aged 2-9 years with acute lymphoblastic leukemia, due to receive a stem cell transplant.

The gene calls are TRBV7-6 and TRBJ2-5; D unclear. In germline, CDR1 is SGHVS, CDR2 FNYEAQ. Trimming pared 3 bases from V and 2 bases from J, leaving 7 bases between. The CDR3 sequence is 13 residues long. In DNA form, the CDR3 reads TGTGCCAGCAGCTTGGGAATTCAAGAGACCCAGTACTTC. Amino acid sequence: CASSLGIQETQYF. The variable domain in full, completed from reference TRBV7-6 and TRBJ2-5, reads GAGVSQSPRYKVTKRGQDVALRCDPISGHVSLYWYRQALGQGPEFLTYFNYEAQQDKSGLPNDRFSAERPEGSISTLTIQRTEQRDSAMYRCASSLGIQETQYFGPGTRLLVL.

CDR3 coding DNA: TGTGCCAGCAGCGCGGGACTGGAAGCTTTCTTT. It codes for CASSAGLEAFF. V is TRBV2 and J is TRBJ1-1, with a weak D call TRBD1 (5 bases). V was pared by 6 bases and J by 8 bases, with 10 bases between. Germline V gene data show CDR1 as SNHLY and CDR2 as FYNNEI. CDR3 length: 11 amino acids.

This clonotype has a handful of counts. The chain uses TRBV12-3 or TRBV12-4 and TRBJ2-2, with D hard to call. Trimming stripped 8 bases from V and 7 bases from J, with 8 bases between. The CDR3 loop spans 11 amino acids. The chain's CDR3 is CASGVVGELFF. The DNA of the CDR3 is TGTGCCAGCGGTGTAGTCGGGGAGCTGTTTTTT.

The rearrangement uses TRBV6-1 and TRBJ2-5, with TRBD2 matching over 7 bases. The CDR3 is 14 residues long. CDR1 and CDR2 (germline): MNHNS, SASEGT. V was pared by 6 bases and J by 0 bases, with 4 bases of the junction left unmatched. The CDR3 is CASSPGGYQETQYF. CDR3 in DNA: TGTGCCAGCAGCCCCGGGGGGTACCAAGAGACCCAGTACTTC.

This clonotype was detected ten times or more. V and J are TRBV7-6 and TRBJ2-6; the D call may be TRBD1 or TRBD2 (6 bases each). CDR1 is SGHVS and CDR2 is FNYEAQ in the germline V gene. The CDR3 length is 16 residues. V lost 7 bases and J 0 bases, leaving 13 bases between the germline ends. The CDR3 spells CASTPGAISGANVLTF. CDR3 DNA sequence: TGTGCCAGCACCCCGGGGGCGATCTCTGGGGCCAACGTCCTGACTTTC.

This chain joins TRBV14 and TRBJ2-1, with 9 nucleotides matching TRBD2. V shed 0 bases, J shed 1 base, and the junction held 25 bases outside the gene matches. Per germline, CDR1 SGHDN and CDR2 FVKESK. The CDR3 sequence is 24 residues long. CDR3: CASSQDIAGGPIPYDYTSYNEQFF. Written as DNA, the CDR3 is TGTGCCAGCAGCCAAGATATCGCGGGAGGGCCGATCCCATACGACTATACTTCCTACAATGAGCAGTTCTTC.

The chain has TRBV20-1 and TRBJ1-5, with D hard to call. The germline V gene encodes CDR1 DFQATT and CDR2 SNEGSKA (reference sequence). The CDR3 length is 15 residues. V gave up 5 bases and J gave up 5 bases, with 19 bases separating them. DNA of the CDR3: TGCAGTGCTTCACCGGTTTGGGGATCGGATCAGCCCCAGCATTTT. As protein: CSASPVWGSDQPQHF.

This clonotype has more than one count but fewer than ten. The chain combines TRBV29-1 with TRBJ2-7; the match to TRBD2 covers 10 bases. The CDR3 sequence is 13 residues long. Trimming removed 4 bases from V and 2 bases from J; junction bases left unmatched: 2. Per the germline V gene, CDR1 is SQVTM and CDR2 is ANQGSEA. CDR3 loop: CSVGTSGPYEQYF. Here the CDR3 DNA reads TGCAGCGTTGGGACTAGCGGACCCTACGAGCAGTACTTC.

Ten or more counts support this clonotype. This chain uses TRBV20-1 with TRBJ2-7, with 9 bases identical to TRBD2. The length of the CDR3 is 15 residues. With 0 bases clipped from V and 3 bases from J, the junction kept 6 bases outside the gene matches. The V gene's germline CDR1 is DFQATT and CDR2 SNEGSKA (reference sequence). This CDR3 is CSARDRAGGHYEQYF. CDR3 coding DNA: TGCAGTGCTAGAGATCGGGCGGGAGGGCACTACGAGCAGTACTTC.

V gene TRBV5-1 combines with J gene TRBJ1-6; D unclear. Germline V gene sequence: CDR1 SGHRS, CDR2 YFSETQ. Trimming removed 0 bases from V and 5 bases from J, with 6 bases in between. The CDR3 spans 14 residues. The CDR3 DNA sequence: TGCGCCAGCAGCTTGGAGGCCCATAATTCACCCCTCCACTTT. Translated: CASSLEAHNSPLHF. The full variable domain, completed using reference TRBV5-1 and TRBJ1-6, is KAGVTQTPRYLIKTRGQQVTLSCSPISGHRSVSWYQQTPGQGLQFLFEYFSETQRNKGNFPGRFSGRQFSNSRSEMNVSTLELGDSALYLCASSLEAHNSPLHFGNGTRLTVT.

The sample holds a few counts of this clonotype. The chain couples TRBV5-1 to TRBJ1-1, with D perhaps matching TRBD1 (5 bases). V was shortened by 4 bases and J by 1 base, with 11 bases between the two germline ends. CDR1 SGHRS and CDR2 YFSETQ come from the germline V gene. The CDR3 contains 14 residues. CDR3 loop: CASSLSGENTEAFF. The CDR3 coding sequence is TGCGCCAGCAGCCTATCGGGGGAGAACACTGAAGCTTTCTTT.

At least ten counts were recorded for this clonotype. The chain links TRBV6-5 to TRBJ2-1, with 7 bases matching TRBD1. V lost 2 bases to trimming and J lost 14 bases; unmatched junction nucleotides: 3. Looked up from germline, CDR1 is MNHEY and CDR2 is SVGAGI. CDR3 length: 11 residues. The CDR3, as DNA: TGTGCCAGCAGTTACGGGCAGGGGGAGTTCTTC. Translated, it gives CASSYGQGEFF.

The rearrangement uses TRBV5-1 and TRBJ2-7; weak D call: TRBD2 (5 bases). Germline values: CDR1 SGHRS, CDR2 YFSETQ. Trimming left V 4 bases short and J 5 bases short, with 16 bases between. This CDR3 region has 14 residues. CDR3 coding DNA: TGCGCCAGCAGCGTGGCTCGAACCGGGGACGAGCAGTACTTC. This gives the protein CASSVARTGDEQYF.

This clonotype was seen a handful of times. The chain employs TRBV7-9 and TRBJ2-7; 7 positions agree with TRBD1. V shed 4 bases and J 3 bases; nucleotides not matched to a gene: 6. The CDR3 runs 14 residues. Germline-derived CDR1 and CDR2 are SEHNR and FQNEAQ (reference sequence). Here the CDR3 reads CASSSTGAIYEQYF. The CDR3 bases are TGTGCCAGCAGCTCAACAGGGGCAATCTACGAGCAGTACTTC.

In this sample, this clonotype turned up a few times. The chain couples TRBV10-3 to TRBJ2-5; D is uncertain. The CDR3 covers 11 residues. Germline lookup yields CDR1 ENHRY and CDR2 SYGVKD. Trimming stripped 8 bases from V and 5 bases from J, with 9 bases between. Here the CDR3 DNA reads TGTGCCATCCAGCAGGAGGAGACCCAGTACTTC. Amino acid sequence: CAIQQEETQYF.

This clonotype has ten or more counts. The rearrangement joins TRBV10-1 to TRBJ2-7; 10 bases agree with TRBD2. With 5 bases clipped from V and 2 bases from J, the junction kept 3 bases outside the gene matches. Germline CDR1 is WNHNN and CDR2 is SYGVQD (reference sequence). CDR3 length: 14 amino acids. CDR3 DNA: TGCGCCAGCAGTCCAGCGGGAGGGCCCTACGAGCAGTACTTC. Translated: CASSPAGGPYEQYF.

There are a few counts of this clonotype. The CDR3 coding sequence is TGTGCCAGCAGCTTACTCCAGGGCAATCAGCCCCAGCATTTT. Translation: CASSLLQGNQPQHF. The genes are TRBV7-8 and TRBJ1-5, with D unresolved. The germline CDR1 and CDR2 sequences are SGHVS and FQNEAQ. The CDR3 is made up of 14 amino acids. V lost 2 bases and J 2 bases, leaving 7 bases between the germline ends.

This clonotype occurred many times. The J gene is TRBJ2-7, the V gene TRBV12-3 or TRBV12-4, with D unclear. The CDR3 spans 12 residues. Trimming shortened V by 3 bases and J by 1 base, and 4 bases separated the two germline ends. The CDR3 nucleotides are TGTGCCAGCAGTTTTGCGTCCTACGAGCAGTACTTC. Encoded protein: CASSFASYEQYF.

V gene TRBV29-1 combines with J gene TRBJ2-5, with 7 bases lining up with TRBD1. V shed 2 bases, J shed 5 bases, and the junction held 11 bases outside the gene matches. Germline CDR1 and CDR2: SQVTM and ANQGSEA. This CDR3 contains 15 residues. The CDR3 protein is CSVETGASLGETQYF. The CDR3 DNA reads TGCAGCGTTGAAACAGGGGCCTCATTGGGGGAGACCCAGTACTTC.

The chain carries TRBV6-5 and TRBJ2-1; the D gene could be TRBD1 or TRBD2 (6 bases each). V was clipped by 2 bases and J by 6 bases, with 14 bases between them. The germline V gene has CDR1 MNHEY and CDR2 SVGAGI. The CDR3 is 15 amino acids. In nucleotides, the CDR3 is TGTGCCAGCAGTTACCGGGGTGGGGGGCCCAATGAGCAGTTCTTC. Its translation is CASSYRGGGPNEQFF.

As regards this clonotype: This may be a read error, as it is one base from a much larger clone. Because the CDR3 is missing its conserved closing phenylalanine or tryptophan, this is likely a read error. The V gene is TRBV12-3 or TRBV12-4, the J gene TRBJ1-1; 9 bases line up with TRBD1. The CDR3 is made up of 17 amino acids. J gave up 2 bases and V 2 bases, and 9 bases lay outside the gene matches. The CDR3 protein is CASSLTGGRLLNTEAFS. The CDR3 DNA is TGTGCCAGCAGTTTAACAGGGGGCCGGTTACTAAACACTGAAGCTTTCTCT.

This chain links TRBV29-1 with TRBJ1-3; 9 bases fit TRBD1. The V gene end was trimmed by 4 bases and the J gene end by 8 bases; junction bases not matched to a gene: 12. Germline V lookup: CDR1 SQVTM, CDR2 ANQGSEA. This CDR3 is built from 15 residues. For the CDR3, the DNA is TGCAGCGTTGCGAAACAGGGGGCTTTCGGGGACACCATATATTTT. Its protein product is CSVAKQGAFGDTIYF.

This clonotype came up a few times. The chain employs TRBV5-1 and TRBJ2-6, with D tentatively TRBD1 or TRBD2 (5 bases each). There are 17 residues in the CDR3. Trimming took off 0 bases at V and 0 bases at J, with 10 bases between the two ends. The germline CDR1 and CDR2 sequences are SGHRS and YFSETQ. CDR3 DNA sequence: TGCGCCAGCAGCTTGGCCTTAGGGACCTCTGGGGCCAACGTCCTGACTTTC. It specifies CASSLALGTSGANVLTF.

The genes are TRBV7-8 and TRBJ2-7, with D perhaps TRBD2 (6 bases). The germline V and J ends were trimmed by 5 bases and 7 bases, with 21 bases remaining between them. The CDR3 runs 15 residues. Germline CDR1 is SGHVS and CDR2 is FQNEAQ. For the CDR3, the DNA is TGTGCCAGCAGCACGTCCCGCGGGGCCCAAGGGGAGCAGTACTTC. Residues: CASSTSRGAQGEQYF.